Included here is one T cell receptor beta chain sequence, with context. Its binding antigen is unknown. One base away there is no much larger clone; base qualities are not given. The study profiled bulk TCR beta-chain repertoires in matched peripheral blood, tumor and adjacent normal breast tissue taken from fewer than 20 patients with early-stage breast cancer. Before surgery, roughly 4.5-11 mL of whole blood was collected into EDTA tubes and then processed within 2 hours. Peripheral blood mononuclear cells were isolated by Ficoll-Paque centrifugation in SepMate-50 tubes. PBMCs were cryopreserved in around 90% FBS with approximately 10% DMSO in aliquots of about 1.8 to 4.5 million cells and stored in liquid nitrogen. Genomic DNA was extracted with the Qiagen AllPrep DNA/RNA Mini kit. The source of the sample is a study of early stage breast cancer tumors (dated by TCRdb to the late 2010s). Notes on the research overall: Of the roughly 17 invasive breast tumors, around twelve were found to be estrogen receptor-positive, progesterone receptor-positive and HER2-negative. Of the roughly 12 ER+/PR+/HER2- tumors, eight were classified as invasive ductal carcinomas and four as invasive lobular carcinomas. A read coverage of roughly 10-fold per sample was achieved on average. A total of some 2.6 million templates, representing 1,097,674 unique clonotypes, were detected across all samples. Overall results and qualifications from the work: Compared with adjacent normal breast tissue, tumors had around 2.5-fold higher T cell density and higher clonality. Enriched TCRB sequences shared across patients were found to be mostly commonly generated sequences that were unlikely to play an important role in the tumor microenvironment. Repertoires from blood and normal breast were more alike than repertoires from blood and tumor, and in about 90% of the 16 patients, comparing each tissue with blood separated tumor from normal. Because the cohort was small, analysis by tumor subtype was not possible. Sequencing bulk genomic DNA from unsorted cells could not capture chain pairing or functional markers like CD4, CD8 and FOXP3.

CDR1 and CDR2 are read off the germline V gene as LGHNA and YSLEER. The CDR3 runs 18 amino acids, cysteine and phenylalanine included. Of all the DNA, just the CDR3 is kept, 54 bases in frame from base 1. V ends up 0 bases short and J 6 bases short, with an unmatched junction base count of 12. Each sample was amplified in two independent genomic DNA replicates, using roughly 0.51 ug for blood and approximately 1.6 ug for tumor or normal breast. TCRB sequencing of genomic DNA was carried out with the ImmunoSeq Intro kit according to the manufacturer's instructions. Multiplex PCR was run for roughly 31 cycles using proprietary primers and spike-in control sequences for absolute quantification. Single-end 150-bp reads were used to sequence an 87-bp fragment covering the CDR3 and the flanking V and J genes. Seven samples, with two replicates for each sample, were multiplexed per lane of an Illumina MiSeq using version 3.0 chemistry. In the authors' own workflow: The vendor's proprietary pipeline processed the raw data and merged both replicates into a single result for each sample. Productive rearrangements sharing the V-gene family, CDR3 amino acid sequence and J-gene segment were defined as clonotypes. To compute clonality, the normalized Shannon entropy (Pielou evenness) of TCRB abundances was subtracted from 1. T cell density was estimated as total templates divided by the number of input cells, with the number of input cells inferred from the DNA input amount. Recon, run with its default parameters, was used to estimate overall repertoire diversity and clonality. Clonotypes with over 0.1% abundance in tumor and at least 32-fold higher abundance in tumor than in normal breast were defined as tumor-enriched. The source is immuneACCESS, and TCRdb retained only in-frame sequences with V and J called. Part of the clones is not carried over; for the studies checked, unresolved V genes explain less than half of this, and the remainder is unexplained. V, J and clone size derive from that table, while D and trimming were established from the DNA sequence. A total of around 60,000 clones appear in this sample, roughly 80% of them only once. Together, the top ten hold roughly 3.4% of the sample.

This TCR was recovered from a person aged 25-39 years with breast cancer. The sequenced material came from blood. This receptor chain uses TRBV4-3 and TRBJ2-1; 9 bases in the junction line up with TRBD2. The CDR3 reads as follows: CASSQDPQWREGTNEQFF. Read as DNA, the sequence is TGCGCCAGCAGCCAAGATCCCCAGTGGCGGGAGGGCACCAATGAGCAGTTCTTC.